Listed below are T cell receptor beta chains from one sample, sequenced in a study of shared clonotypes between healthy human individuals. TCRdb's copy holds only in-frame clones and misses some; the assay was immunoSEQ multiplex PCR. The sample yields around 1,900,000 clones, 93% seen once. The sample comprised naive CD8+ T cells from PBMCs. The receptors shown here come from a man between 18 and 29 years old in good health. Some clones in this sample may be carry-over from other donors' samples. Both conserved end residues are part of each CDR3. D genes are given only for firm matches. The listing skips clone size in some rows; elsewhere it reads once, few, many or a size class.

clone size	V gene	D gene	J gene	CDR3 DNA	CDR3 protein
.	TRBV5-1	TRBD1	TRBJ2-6	TGCGCCAGCAGCTTGGATTTCAGGGGGTTTGGGGCCAACGTCCTGACTTTC	CASSLDFRGFGANVLTF
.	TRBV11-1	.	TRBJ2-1	TGTGCCAGCAGCTCCTCGACGGGGGCCCGGCATAGGGTTACGTTCTTC	CASSSSTGARHRVTFF
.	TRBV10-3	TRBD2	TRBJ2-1	TGTGCCATCGGCGGGACATTAACTAGCGGGAGCAATAATGAGCAGTTCTTC	CAIGGTLTSGSNNEQFF
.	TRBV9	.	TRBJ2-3	TGTGCCAGCAGCGTAGCCGGAAGTACAGATACGCAGTATTTT	CASSVAGSTDTQYF
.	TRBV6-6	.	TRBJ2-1	TGTGCCAGCGGACCGAGAGGGGGGGAGGGATACAATGAGCAGTTCTTC	CASGPRGGEGYNEQFF
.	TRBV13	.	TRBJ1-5	TGTGCCAGCAGCTTAGGGCGGGACAATCAGCCCCAGCATTTT	CASSLGRDNQPQHF
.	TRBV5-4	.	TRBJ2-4	TGTGCCAGCAGCTTGACTGGAGGCGAAAACATTCAGTACTTC	CASSLTGGENIQYF
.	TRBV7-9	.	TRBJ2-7	TGTGCCAGCAGCTTAGCGCCGGGGGGCGCAAGTGTTGGGTACGAGCAGTACTTC	CASSLAPGGASVGYEQYF
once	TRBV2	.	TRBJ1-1	TGTGCCAGCAGACACAGGGACATGAACACTGAAGCTTTCTTT	CASRHRDMNTEAFF
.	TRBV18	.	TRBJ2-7	TGTGCCAGCTCACCGTCTGGTGACACTCCGTACGAGCAGTACTTC	CASSPSGDTPYEQYF
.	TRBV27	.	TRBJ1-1	TGTGCCAGCAGTTTAAGTCGGGTAGGGGGGGCCACTGAAGCTTTCTTT	CASSLSRVGGATEAFF
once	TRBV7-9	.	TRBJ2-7	TGTGCCAGCGAGACGACAGGCACAACCCCCTACGAGCAGTACTTC	CASETTGTTPYEQYF
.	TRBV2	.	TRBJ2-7	TGTGCCAGCAGTGGGGGTTCTTACGAGCAGTACTTC	CASSGGSYEQYF
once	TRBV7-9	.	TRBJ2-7	TGTGCCAGCAGCTTAGCCAGTCTCAGCTCCTACGAGCAGTACTTC	CASSLASLSSYEQYF
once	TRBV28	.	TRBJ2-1	TGTGCCAGCAGTCCCTACAGGAGGGGAGCGGGCCGAAGCTCCTACAATGAGCAGTTCTTC	CASSPYRRGAGRSSYNEQFF
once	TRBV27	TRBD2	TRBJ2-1	TGTGCCAGCAGTTTTCGGGGCGGGAGGCCCCTAGACAATGAGCAGTTCTTC	CASSFRGGRPLDNEQFF
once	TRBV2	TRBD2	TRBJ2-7	TGTGCCAGCAGGTCGATAGCGGGAGATACTGATACCGAGCAGTACTTC	CASRSIAGDTDTEQYF
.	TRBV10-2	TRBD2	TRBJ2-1	TGCGCCAGCAGTGACATAGCGGGAGGCCACAATGAGCAGTTCTTC	CASSDIAGGHNEQFF
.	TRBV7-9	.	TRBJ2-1	TGTGCCAGCAGCGCCTACAATGAGCAGTTCTTC	CASSAYNEQFF
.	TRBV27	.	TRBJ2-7	TGTGCCAGCAGTGCGGACAGCCTCTACGAGCAGTACTTC	CASSADSLYEQYF
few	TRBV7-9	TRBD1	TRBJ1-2	TGTGCCAGCAGCCAGGGACAGGGCACCGGCTACACCTTC	CASSQGQGTGYTF
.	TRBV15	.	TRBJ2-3	TGTGCCACCAGCAGATCACGTTCGCTGGGAAATACGCAGTATTTT	CATSRSRSLGNTQYF
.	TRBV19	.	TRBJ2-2	TGTGCCAGTAGTATAGCAGACGGGGTTAACACCGGGGAGCTGTTTTTT	CASSIADGVNTGELFF
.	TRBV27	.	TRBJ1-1	TGTGCCAGCAGTTTATTGCGGGGGAGCACTGAAGCTTTCTTT	CASSLLRGSTEAFF
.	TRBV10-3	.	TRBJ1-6	TGTGCCATCAGAAACAGGGTAGGGAATTCACCCCTCCACTTT	CAIRNRVGNSPLHF
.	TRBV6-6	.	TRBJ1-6	TGTGCCAGCAGTTGGGCGGATAGCTCCTATAATTCACCCCTCCACTTT	CASSWADSSYNSPLHF
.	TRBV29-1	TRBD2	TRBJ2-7	TGCAGCGTTGAACTAGCGGGGCCTAGCTCCTACGAGCAGTACTTC	CSVELAGPSSYEQYF
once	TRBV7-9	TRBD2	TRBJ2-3	TGTGCCAGCAGCTTAGCGTCAGCGGGAGCGGCAGATACGCAGTATTTT	CASSLASAGAADTQYF
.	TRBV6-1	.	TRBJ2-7	TGTGCCGGAACACAGGGCCTTAGCTCCTACGAGCAGTACTTC	CAGTQGLSSYEQYF
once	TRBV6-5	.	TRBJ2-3	TGTGCCAGCAGTCCCAACTACCGCACAGATACGCAGTATTTT	CASSPNYRTDTQYF
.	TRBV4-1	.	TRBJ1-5	TGCGCCAGCAGCCCGGGTAGAGGCAATCAGCCCCAGCATTTT	CASSPGRGNQPQHF
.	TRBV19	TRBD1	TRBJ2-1	TGTGCCAGTACTACAGACAGGGGAAGTTTCAATGAGCAGTTCTTC	CASTTDRGSFNEQFF
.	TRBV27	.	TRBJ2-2	TGTGCCAGCAGTTTCGGCCAGGCGAACACCGGGGAGCTGTTTTTT	CASSFGQANTGELFF
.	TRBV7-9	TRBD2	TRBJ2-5	TGTGCCAGCAGCTTAGGACTAGCGTACCAAGAGACCCAGTACTTC	CASSLGLAYQETQYF
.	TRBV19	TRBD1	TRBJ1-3	TGTGCCAGTAGTCTCGACAGGGAAGGGACTGGAAACACCATATATTTT	CASSLDREGTGNTIYF
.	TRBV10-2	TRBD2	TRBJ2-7	TGCGCCAGCAGTGGGAGGCGGGAGGCCTACGAGCAGTACTTC	CASSGRREAYEQYF
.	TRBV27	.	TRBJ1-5	TGTGCCAGCAGTTTAGGGGCTAGCAATCAGCCCCAGCATTTT	CASSLGASNQPQHF
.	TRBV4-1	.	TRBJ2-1	TGCGCCAGCAGCCAAGATGCCTCTTACAATGAGCAGTTCTTC	CASSQDASYNEQFF
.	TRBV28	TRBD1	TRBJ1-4	TGTGCCAGCAGAGCGACCGGGACAGGGAAAGAAAAACTGTTTTTT	CASRATGTGKEKLFF
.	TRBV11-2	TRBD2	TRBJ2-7	TGTGCCAGCAGCTTTGATAGCGGGAGTTCCTACGAGCAGTACTTC	CASSFDSGSSYEQYF
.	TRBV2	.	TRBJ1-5	TGTGCCAGCAGCGAAGGGCACGTCCAGCATTTT	CASSEGHVQHF
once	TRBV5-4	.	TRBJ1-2	TGTGCCACCCAGCTTGTAAAGGAGGTGGACTATGGCTACACCTTC	CATQLVKEVDYGYTF
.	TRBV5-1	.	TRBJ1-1	TGCGCCAGCAGCTTGGGCGGGACACCGAACACTGAAGCTTTCTTT	CASSLGGTPNTEAFF
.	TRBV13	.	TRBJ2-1	TGTGCCAGCAGCCCGCCGTCCCGCGATGAGCAGTTCTTC	CASSPPSRDEQFF
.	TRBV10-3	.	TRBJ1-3	TGTGCCATCAGTGTATTGGGAGAAGGTGGAAACACCATATATTTT	CAISVLGEGGNTIYF
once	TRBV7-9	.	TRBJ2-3	TGTGCCAGCAGCTTAGGGGTGTGGGCAGCGAGCACAGATACGCAGTATTTT	CASSLGVWAASTDTQYF
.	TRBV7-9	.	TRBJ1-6	TGTGCCAGCAGCCCTCAGGGCTCACCCCTCCACTTT	CASSPQGSPLHF
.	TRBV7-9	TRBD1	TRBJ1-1	TGTGCCAGCAGCTCCCGGGACAGCATATTGAACACTGAAGCTTTCTTT	CASSSRDSILNTEAFF
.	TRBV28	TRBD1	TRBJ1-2	TGTGCCAGCAGCCCCCGAAGGGCCTCGACAGGGAACTATGGCTACACCTTC	CASSPRRASTGNYGYTF
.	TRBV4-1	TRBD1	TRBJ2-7	TGCGCCAGCAGCCATAGACAGGGGATTATCTACGAGCAGTACTTC	CASSHRQGIIYEQYF
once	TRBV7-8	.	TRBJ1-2	TGTGCCAGCAGCCTTAGGGGCGCTAACTATGGCTACACCTTC	CASSLRGANYGYTF
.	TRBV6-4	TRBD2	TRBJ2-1	TGTGCCAGCAGTGAGGGCGGGAGTACGTTGGATGAGCAGTTCTTC	CASSEGGSTLDEQFF